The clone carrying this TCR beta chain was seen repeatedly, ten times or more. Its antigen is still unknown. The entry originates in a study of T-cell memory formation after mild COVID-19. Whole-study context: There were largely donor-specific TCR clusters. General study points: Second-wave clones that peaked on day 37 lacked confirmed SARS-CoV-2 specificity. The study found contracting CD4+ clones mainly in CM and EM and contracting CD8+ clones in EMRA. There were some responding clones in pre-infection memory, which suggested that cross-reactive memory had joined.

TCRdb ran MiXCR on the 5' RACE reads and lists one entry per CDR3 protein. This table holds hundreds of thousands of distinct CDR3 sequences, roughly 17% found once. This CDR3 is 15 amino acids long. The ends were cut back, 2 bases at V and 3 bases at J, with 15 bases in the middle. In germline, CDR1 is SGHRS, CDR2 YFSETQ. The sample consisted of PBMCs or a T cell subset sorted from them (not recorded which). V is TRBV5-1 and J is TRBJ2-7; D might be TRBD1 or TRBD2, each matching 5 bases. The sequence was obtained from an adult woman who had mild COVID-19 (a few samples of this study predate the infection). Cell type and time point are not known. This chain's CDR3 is CASSFSGTEVYEQYF. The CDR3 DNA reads TGCGCCAGCAGCTTCTCCGGGACGGAAGTCTACGAGCAGTACTTC. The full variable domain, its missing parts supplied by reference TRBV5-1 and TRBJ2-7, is KAGVTQTPRYLIKTRGQQVTLSCSPISGHRSVSWYQQTPGQGLQFLFEYFSETQRNKGNFPGRFSGRQFSNSRSEMNVSTLELGDSALYLCASSFSGTEVYEQYFGPGTRLTVT.